This T cell receptor beta chain stems from a study of T cell responses to AZD1222 COVID-19 vaccine. Study-level results: It was only after the peak T cell response that any repertoires were sampled. Distributed over spike, vaccine-associated CD4 TCRs predominated at 160-218 and 743-854.

In its sample, this clone was seen a few times. What it binds is not known. Repertoires were generated with immunoSEQ multiplex PCR, while TCRdb's copy carries only in-frame clones and drops some. Here the sample spans approximately 130,000 clones, about 93% being singletons. Germline V gene data show CDR1 as SEHNR and CDR2 as FQNEAQ (reference sequence). The CDR3 extends over 14 amino acids. Trimming took 0 bases from V and 6 from J, leaving 9 bases between them. This chain joins TRBV7-9 and TRBJ1-5; D is unresolved. Here the sequenced sample was peripheral blood, taken 28 days after the second dose of the MenACWY control vaccine. The clonotype comes from an adult who received the MenACWY meningococcal vaccine as a control. CDR3 sequence reads: CASSLAEGSQPQHF. Here the CDR3 DNA reads TGTGCCAGCAGCTTAGCGGAGGGCAGTCAGCCCCAGCATTTT.